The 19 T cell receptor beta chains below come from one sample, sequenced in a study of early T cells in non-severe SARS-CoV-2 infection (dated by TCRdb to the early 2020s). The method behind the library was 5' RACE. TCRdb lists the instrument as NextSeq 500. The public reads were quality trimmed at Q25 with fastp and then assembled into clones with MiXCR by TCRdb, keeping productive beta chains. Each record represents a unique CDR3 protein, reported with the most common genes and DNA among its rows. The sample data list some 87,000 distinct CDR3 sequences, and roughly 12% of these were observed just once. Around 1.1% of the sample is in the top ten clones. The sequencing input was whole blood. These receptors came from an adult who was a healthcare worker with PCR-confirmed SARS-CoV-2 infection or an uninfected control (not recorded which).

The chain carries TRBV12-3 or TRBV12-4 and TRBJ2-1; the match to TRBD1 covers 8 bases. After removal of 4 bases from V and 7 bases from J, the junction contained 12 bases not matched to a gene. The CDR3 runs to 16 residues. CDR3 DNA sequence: TGTGCCAGCAGTTCTGAAAGACAGGGGTTCAGGAATGAGCAGTTCTTC. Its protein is CASSSERQGFRNEQFF.

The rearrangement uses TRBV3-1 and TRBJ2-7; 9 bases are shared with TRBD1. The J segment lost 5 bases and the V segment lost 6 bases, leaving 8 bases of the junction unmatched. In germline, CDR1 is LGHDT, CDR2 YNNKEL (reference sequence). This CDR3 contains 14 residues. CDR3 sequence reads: CASSLRTGANEQYF. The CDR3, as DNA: TGTGCCAGCAGTCTACGGACAGGGGCGAACGAGCAGTACTTC.

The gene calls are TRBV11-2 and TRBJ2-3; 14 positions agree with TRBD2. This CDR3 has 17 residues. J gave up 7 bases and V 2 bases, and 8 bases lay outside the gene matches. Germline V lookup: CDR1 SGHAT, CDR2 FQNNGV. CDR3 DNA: TGTGCCAGCAGCTTATTTAGACTAGCGGGGGGGCCATATACGCAGTATTTT. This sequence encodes CASSLFRLAGGPYTQYF. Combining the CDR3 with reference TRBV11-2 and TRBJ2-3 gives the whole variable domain EAGVAQSPRYKIIEKRQSVAFWCNPISGHATLYWYQQILGQGPKLLIQFQNNGVVDDSQLPKDRFSAERLKGVDSTLKIQPAKLEDSAVYLCASSLFRLAGGPYTQYFGPGTRLTVL.

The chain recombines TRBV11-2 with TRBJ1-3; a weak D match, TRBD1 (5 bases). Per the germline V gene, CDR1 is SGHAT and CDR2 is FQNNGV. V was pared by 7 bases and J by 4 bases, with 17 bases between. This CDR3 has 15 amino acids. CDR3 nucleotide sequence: TGTGCCAGCACATTAAGCAGGGCGGGAGGAAACACCATATATTTT. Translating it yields CASTLSRAGGNTIYF.

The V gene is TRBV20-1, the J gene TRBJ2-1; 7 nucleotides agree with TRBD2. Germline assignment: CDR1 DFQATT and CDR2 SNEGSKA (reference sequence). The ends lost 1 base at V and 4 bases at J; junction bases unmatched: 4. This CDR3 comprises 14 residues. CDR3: CSARAGGPYNEQFF. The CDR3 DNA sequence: TGCAGTGCTAGAGCGGGGGGACCTTACAATGAGCAGTTCTTC.

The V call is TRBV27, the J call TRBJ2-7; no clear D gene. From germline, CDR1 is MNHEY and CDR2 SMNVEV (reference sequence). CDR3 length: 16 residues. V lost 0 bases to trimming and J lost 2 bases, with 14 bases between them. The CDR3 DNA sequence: TGTGCCAGCAGTTTATCAGTCAGGACGGCCGCCTACGAGCAGTACTTC. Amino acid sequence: CASSLSVRTAAYEQYF.

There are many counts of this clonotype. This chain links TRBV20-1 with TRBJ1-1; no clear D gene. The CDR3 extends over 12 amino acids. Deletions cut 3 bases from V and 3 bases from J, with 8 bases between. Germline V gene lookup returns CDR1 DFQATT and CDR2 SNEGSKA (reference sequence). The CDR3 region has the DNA TGCAGTGCTAGCTCCAGATACACTGAAGCTTTCTTT. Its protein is CSASSRYTEAFF.

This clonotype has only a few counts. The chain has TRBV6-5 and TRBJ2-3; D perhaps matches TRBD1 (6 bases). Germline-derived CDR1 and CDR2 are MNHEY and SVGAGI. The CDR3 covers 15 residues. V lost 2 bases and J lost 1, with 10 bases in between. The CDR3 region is CASSYRGSGTDTQYF. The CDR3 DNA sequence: TGTGCCAGCAGTTACAGGGGGAGTGGCACAGATACGCAGTATTTT.

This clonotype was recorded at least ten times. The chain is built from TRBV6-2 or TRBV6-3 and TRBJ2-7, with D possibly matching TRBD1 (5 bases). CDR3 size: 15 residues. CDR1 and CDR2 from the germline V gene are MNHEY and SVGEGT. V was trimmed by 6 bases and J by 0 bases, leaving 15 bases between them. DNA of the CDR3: TGTGCCAGCAGCACCGCAGACAGAAACTCCTACGAGCAGTACTTC. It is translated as CASSTADRNSYEQYF.

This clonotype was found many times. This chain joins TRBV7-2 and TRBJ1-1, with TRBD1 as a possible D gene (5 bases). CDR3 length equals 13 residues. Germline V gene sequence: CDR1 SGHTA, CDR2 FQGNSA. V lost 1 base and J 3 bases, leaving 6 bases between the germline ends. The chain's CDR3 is CASSLVGDTEAFF. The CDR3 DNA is TGTGCCAGCAGCTTAGTGGGGGACACTGAAGCTTTCTTT.

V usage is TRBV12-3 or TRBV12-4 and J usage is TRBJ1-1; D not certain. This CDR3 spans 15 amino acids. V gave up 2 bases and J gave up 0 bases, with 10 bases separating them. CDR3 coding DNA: TGTGCCAGCAGTTTAAGCGTGGGTATGAACACTGAAGCTTTCTTT. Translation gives CASSLSVGMNTEAFF.

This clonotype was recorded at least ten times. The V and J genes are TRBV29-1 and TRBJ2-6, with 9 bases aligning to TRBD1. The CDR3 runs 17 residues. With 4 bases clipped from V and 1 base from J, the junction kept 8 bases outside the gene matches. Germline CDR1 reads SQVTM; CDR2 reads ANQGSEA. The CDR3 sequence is CSVASGQGSSGANVLTF. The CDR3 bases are TGCAGCGTTGCGTCGGGACAGGGTTCTTCTGGGGCCAACGTCCTGACTTTC.

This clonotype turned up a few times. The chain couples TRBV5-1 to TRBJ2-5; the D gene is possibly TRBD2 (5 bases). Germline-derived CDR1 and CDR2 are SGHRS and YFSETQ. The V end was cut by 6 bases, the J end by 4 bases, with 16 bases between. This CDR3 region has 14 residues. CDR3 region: CASKLMEAGETQYF. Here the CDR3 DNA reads TGCGCCAGCAAACTTATGGAGGCAGGAGAGACCCAGTACTTC.

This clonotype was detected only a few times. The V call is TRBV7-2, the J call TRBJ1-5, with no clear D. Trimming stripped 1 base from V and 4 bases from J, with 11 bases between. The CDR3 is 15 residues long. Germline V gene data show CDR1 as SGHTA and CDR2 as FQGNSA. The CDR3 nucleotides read TGTGCCAGCAGCTTAGGGGGTAAACCTAATCAGCCCCAGCATTTT. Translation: CASSLGGKPNQPQHF. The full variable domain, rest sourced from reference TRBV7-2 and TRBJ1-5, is GAGVSQSPSNKVTEKGKDVELRCDPISGHTALYWYRQSLGQGLEFLIYFQGNSAPDKSGLPSDRFSAERTGGSVSTLTIQRTQQEDSAVYLCASSLGGKPNQPQHFGDGTRLSIL.

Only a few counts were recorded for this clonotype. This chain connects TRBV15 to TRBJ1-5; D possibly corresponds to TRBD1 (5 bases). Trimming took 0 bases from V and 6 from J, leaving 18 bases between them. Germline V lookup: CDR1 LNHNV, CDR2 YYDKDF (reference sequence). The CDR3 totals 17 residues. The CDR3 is CATSRETGARPSQPQHF. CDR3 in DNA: TGTGCCACCAGCAGAGAGACCGGGGCCCGTCCGAGTCAGCCCCAGCATTTT.

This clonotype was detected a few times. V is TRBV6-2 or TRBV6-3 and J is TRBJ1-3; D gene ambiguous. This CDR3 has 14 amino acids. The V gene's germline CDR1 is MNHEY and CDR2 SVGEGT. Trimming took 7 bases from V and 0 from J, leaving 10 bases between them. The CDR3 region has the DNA TGTGCCAGCATCAAACGGAGCTCTGGAAACACCATATATTTT. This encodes CASIKRSSGNTIYF.

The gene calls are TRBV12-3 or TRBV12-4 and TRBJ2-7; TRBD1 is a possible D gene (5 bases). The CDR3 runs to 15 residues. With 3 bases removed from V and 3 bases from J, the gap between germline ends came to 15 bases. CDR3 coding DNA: TGTGCCAGCAGTTTGGGGCCCCCTCCCATCTACGAGCAGTACTTC. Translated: CASSLGPPPIYEQYF.

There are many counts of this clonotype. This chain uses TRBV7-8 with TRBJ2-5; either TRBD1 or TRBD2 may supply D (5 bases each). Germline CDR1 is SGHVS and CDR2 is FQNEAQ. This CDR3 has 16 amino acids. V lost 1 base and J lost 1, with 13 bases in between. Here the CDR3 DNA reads TGTGCCAGCAGCTTAGGAGGGGCCTACACCCAAGAGACCCAGTACTTC. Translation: CASSLGGAYTQETQYF.

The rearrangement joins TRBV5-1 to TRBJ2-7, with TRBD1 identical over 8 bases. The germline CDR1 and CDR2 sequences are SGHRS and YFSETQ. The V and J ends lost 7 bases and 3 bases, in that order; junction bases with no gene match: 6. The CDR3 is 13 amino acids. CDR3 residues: CASSGQANYEQYF. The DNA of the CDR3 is TGCGCCAGCTCGGGACAGGCGAACTACGAGCAGTACTTC. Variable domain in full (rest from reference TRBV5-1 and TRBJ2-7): KAGVTQTPRYLIKTRGQQVTLSCSPISGHRSVSWYQQTPGQGLQFLFEYFSETQRNKGNFPGRFSGRQFSNSRSEMNVSTLELGDSALYLCASSGQANYEQYFGPGTRLTVT.